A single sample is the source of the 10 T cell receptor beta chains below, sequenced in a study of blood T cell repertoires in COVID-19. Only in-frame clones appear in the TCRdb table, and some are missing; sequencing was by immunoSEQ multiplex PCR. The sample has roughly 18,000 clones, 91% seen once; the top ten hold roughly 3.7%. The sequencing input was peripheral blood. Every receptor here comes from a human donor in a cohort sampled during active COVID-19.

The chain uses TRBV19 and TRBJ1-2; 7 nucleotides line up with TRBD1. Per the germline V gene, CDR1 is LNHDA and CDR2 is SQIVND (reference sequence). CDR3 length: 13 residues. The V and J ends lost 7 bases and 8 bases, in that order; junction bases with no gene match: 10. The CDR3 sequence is CASNPEGARGYTF. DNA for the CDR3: TGTGCCAGTAATCCAGAGGGGGCAAGGGGCTACACCTTC.

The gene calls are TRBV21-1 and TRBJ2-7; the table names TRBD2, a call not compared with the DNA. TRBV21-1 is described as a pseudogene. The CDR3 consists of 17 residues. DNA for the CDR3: TGTGCCAGCAGCAACCCTTTGACTAGCAGACCTTCTTACGAGCAGTACGTC. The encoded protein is CASSNPLTSRPSYEQYV.

The CDR3 DNA reads TGTGCCAGCAGCTTTGGGGGCTCCGGGGAGCTGTTTTTT. It yields the protein CASSFGGSGELFF. This chain connects TRBV9 to TRBJ2-2; a possible D gene is TRBD1 (6 bases). Germline assignment: CDR1 SGDLS and CDR2 YYNGEE. The V end lost 4 bases, the J end lost 6 bases, and 10 bases lay between the germline ends. This CDR3 contains 13 residues. Complete variable domain (other parts from reference TRBV9 and TRBJ2-2): DSGVTQTPKHLITATGQRVTLRCSPRSGDLSVYWYQQSLDQGLQFLIQYYNGEERAKGNILERFSAQQFPDLHSELNLSSLELGDSALYFCASSFGGSGELFFGEGSRLTVL.

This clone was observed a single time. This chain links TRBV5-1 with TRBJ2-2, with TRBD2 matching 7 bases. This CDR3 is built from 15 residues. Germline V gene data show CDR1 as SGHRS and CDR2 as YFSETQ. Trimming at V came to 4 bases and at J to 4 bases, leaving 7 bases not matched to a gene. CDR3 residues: CASSRGLEGTGELFF. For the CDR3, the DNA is TGCGCCAGCAGCCGCGGACTAGAGGGCACCGGGGAGCTGTTTTTT.

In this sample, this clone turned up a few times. CDR3 amino acids: CASSRGSLFSAKLEQYV. The CDR3 DNA is TGTGCCAGCAGCAGGGGGTCCCTATTTTCCGCCAAATTAGAGCAGTACGTC. The V and J genes are TRBV3-1 (or the pseudogene TRBV3-2) and TRBJ2-7, with a tentative D call TRBD1 (6 bases). Germline CDR1 and CDR2: LGHDT and YNNKEL (reference sequence). The ends were cut back, 5 bases at V and 7 bases at J, with 27 bases in the middle. The CDR3 extends over 17 amino acids.

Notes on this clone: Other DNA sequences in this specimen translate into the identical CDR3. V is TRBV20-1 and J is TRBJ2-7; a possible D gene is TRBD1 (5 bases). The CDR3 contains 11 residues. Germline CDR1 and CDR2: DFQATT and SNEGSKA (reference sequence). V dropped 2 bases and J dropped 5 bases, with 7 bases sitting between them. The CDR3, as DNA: TGCAGTGCTAGATCAGGGCACGAGCAGTACTTC. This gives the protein CSARSGHEQYF.

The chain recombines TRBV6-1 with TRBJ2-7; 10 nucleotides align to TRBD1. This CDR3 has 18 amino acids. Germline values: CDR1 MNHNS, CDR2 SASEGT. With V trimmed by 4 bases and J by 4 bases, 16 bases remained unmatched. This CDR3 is CASSVTGTGVKVGYEQYF. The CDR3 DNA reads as TGTGCCAGCAGTGTGACCGGGACAGGGGTAAAAGTTGGATACGAGCAGTACTTC.

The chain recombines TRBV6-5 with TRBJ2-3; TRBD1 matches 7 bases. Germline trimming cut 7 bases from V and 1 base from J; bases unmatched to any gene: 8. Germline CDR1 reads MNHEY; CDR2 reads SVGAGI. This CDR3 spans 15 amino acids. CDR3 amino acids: CASNRRQGRTDTQYF. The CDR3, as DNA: TGTGCCAGCAATCGCAGACAGGGCCGCACAGATACGCAGTATTTT.

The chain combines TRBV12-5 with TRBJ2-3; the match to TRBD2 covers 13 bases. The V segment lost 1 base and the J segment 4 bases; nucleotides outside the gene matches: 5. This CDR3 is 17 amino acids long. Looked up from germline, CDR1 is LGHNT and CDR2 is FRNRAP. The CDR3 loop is CASGLGTSGSKADTQYF. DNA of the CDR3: TGTGCTAGTGGTTTGGGGACTAGCGGGAGTAAGGCAGATACGCAGTATTTT.

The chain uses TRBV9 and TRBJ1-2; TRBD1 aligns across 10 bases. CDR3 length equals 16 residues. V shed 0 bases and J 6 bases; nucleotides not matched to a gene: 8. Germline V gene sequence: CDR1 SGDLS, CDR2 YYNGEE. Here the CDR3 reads CASSVGQGAYGNGYTF. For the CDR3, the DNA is TGTGCCAGCAGCGTAGGACAGGGGGCTTATGGCAATGGCTACACCTTC.